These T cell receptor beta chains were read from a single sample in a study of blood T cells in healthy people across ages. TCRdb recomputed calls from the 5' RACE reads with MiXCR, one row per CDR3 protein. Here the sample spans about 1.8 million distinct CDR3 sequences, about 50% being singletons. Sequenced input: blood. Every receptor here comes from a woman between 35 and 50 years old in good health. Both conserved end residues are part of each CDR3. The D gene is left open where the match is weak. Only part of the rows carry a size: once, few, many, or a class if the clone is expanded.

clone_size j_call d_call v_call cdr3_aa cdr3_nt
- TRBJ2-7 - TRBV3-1 CASSQDDRTKQYF TGTGCCAGCAGCCAAGATGATCGGACGAAGCAGTACTTC
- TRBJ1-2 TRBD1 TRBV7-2 CASSSITGQGNGYTF TGTGCCAGCAGCTCGATTACGGGACAGGGTAATGGCTACACCTTC
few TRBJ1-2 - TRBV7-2 CASSLYQANYGYTF TGTGCCAGCAGCTTATACCAGGCGAACTATGGCTACACCTTC
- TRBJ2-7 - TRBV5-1 CASSGGFGNEQYF TGCGCCAGCAGCGGCGGATTCGGAAACGAGCAGTACTTC
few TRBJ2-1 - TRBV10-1 CASSEWAGGHIREEQFF TGCGCCAGCAGTGAGTGGGCAGGGGGGCACATACGGGAAGAGCAGTTCTTC
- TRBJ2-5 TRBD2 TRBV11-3 CASSRGLAQETQYF TGTGCCAGCAGCCGGGGACTAGCCCAAGAGACCCAGTACTTC
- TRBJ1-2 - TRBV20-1 CSAKPQGMGYTF TGCAGTGCTAAACCGCAGGGAATGGGCTACACCTTC
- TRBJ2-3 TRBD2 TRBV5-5 CASSSPAGGLDTQYF TGTGCCAGCAGCTCTCCAGCGGGGGGCTTGGATACGCAGTATTTT
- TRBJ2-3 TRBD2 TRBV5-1 CASSLRGGDTDTQYF TGCGCCAGCAGCTTGCGCGGGGGGGACACAGATACGCAGTATTTT
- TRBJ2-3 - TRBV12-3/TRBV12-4 CASRPTASSTDTQYF TGTGCCAGCAGACCTACAGCTTCTAGCACAGATACGCAGTATTTT
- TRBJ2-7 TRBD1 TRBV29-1 CSVRDRGIYEQYF TGCAGCGTCCGGGACAGGGGAATTTACGAGCAGTACTTC
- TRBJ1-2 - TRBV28 CASSFKGAFGYTF TGTGCCAGCAGTTTTAAAGGGGCATTTGGCTACACCTTC
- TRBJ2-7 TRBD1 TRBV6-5 CASNTGDYEQYF TGTGCCAGCAATACAGGGGACTACGAGCAGTACTTC
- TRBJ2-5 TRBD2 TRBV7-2 CASSLGGGAFGTQYF TGTGCCAGCAGCTTAGGCGGGGGGGCATTTGGGACCCAGTACTTC
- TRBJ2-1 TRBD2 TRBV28 CASTEAGKDHEQFF TGTGCCAGCACCGAAGCGGGGAAAGACCATGAGCAGTTCTTC
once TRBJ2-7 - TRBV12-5 CASGLVAKGDEQYF TGTGCTAGTGGTTTGGTGGCCAAGGGGGACGAGCAGTACTTC
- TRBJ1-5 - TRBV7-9 CASSLAGQANQPQHF TGTGCCAGCAGCTTAGCGGGACAAGCGAATCAGCCCCAGCATTTT
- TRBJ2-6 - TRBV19 CASSIGFEFSSGANVLTF TGTGCCAGTAGTATCGGTTTTGAGTTTTCGTCTGGGGCCAACGTCCTGACTTTC
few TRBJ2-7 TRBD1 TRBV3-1 CASSPDAGGYEQYF TGTGCCAGCAGCCCCGATGCAGGGGGTTACGAGCAGTACTTC
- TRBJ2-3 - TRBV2 CTSSVGAFDTQYF TGTACCAGCAGTGTTGGGGCTTTCGATACGCAGTATTTT
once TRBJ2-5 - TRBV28 CASSFRAGKQETQYF TGTGCCAGCAGTTTTAGGGCAGGGAAACAAGAGACCCAGTACTTC
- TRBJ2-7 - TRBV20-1 CSAKELVTYEQYF TGCAGTGCAAAGGAACTAGTAACCTACGAGCAGTACTTC
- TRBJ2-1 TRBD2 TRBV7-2 CASSLGLAGGKGWQFF TGTGCCAGCAGCTTAGGACTAGCGGGGGGAAAAGGTTGGCAGTTCTTC
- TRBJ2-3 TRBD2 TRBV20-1 CSAPHGGGPTDTQYF TGCAGTGCTCCCCACGGGGGGGGGCCGACAGATACGCAGTATTTT
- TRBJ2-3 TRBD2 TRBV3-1 CASRGGLAGGHPDTQYF TGTGCCAGCAGGGGAGGACTAGCGGGGGGCCACCCAGATACGCAGTATTTT
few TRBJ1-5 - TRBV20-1 CSAAGALGNQPQHF TGCAGTGCCGCCGGGGCTCTGGGCAATCAGCCCCAGCATTTT
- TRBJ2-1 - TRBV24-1 CATSDYSYNEQFF TGTGCCACCAGTGACTACTCCTACAATGAGCAGTTCTTC
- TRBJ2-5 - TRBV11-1 CASRPGGLLQETQYF TGTGCCAGCAGGCCCGGGGGACTCCTCCAAGAGACCCAGTACTTC
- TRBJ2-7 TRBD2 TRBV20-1 CSYSGVSYEQYF TGCAGTTATAGCGGGGTCTCCTACGAGCAGTACTTC
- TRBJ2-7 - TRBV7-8 CASSFALYEQYF TGTGCCAGCAGCTTCGCCCTGTACGAGCAGTACTTC
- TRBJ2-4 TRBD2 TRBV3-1 CASSQEALAGDNIQYF TGTGCCAGCAGCCAGGAAGCCTTAGCGGGGGACAACATTCAGTACTTC
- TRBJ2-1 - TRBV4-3 CASSQDHNGRTGSYNEQFF TGCGCCAGCAGCCAAGATCATAACGGGCGTACGGGCTCCTACAATGAGCAGTTCTTC